These 4 T cell receptor beta chains were all obtained from the same sample, sequenced in a study of T cell responses to AZD1222 COVID-19 vaccine. TCRdb keeps only in-frame clones here, not all; method: immunoSEQ multiplex PCR. The data hold some 150,000 clones, with about 86% observed a single time. The sample consisted of peripheral blood, taken 28 days after the second AZD1222 dose. The receptors stem from an adult who received the AZD1222 COVID-19 vaccine.

The gene calls are TRBV5-1 and TRBJ2-2; D ambiguous. CDR3 length: 15 amino acids. Germline assignment: CDR1 SGHRS and CDR2 YFSETQ. The V end lost 1 base, the J end lost 2 bases, and 9 bases lay between the germline ends. The CDR3 sequence: CASSLYGQNTGELFF. The CDR3 DNA sequence: TGCGCCAGCAGCTTGTATGGGCAAAACACCGGGGAGCTGTTTTTT.

V is TRBV3-1 (or the pseudogene TRBV3-2) and J is TRBJ2-7; 11 bases agree with TRBD2. This CDR3 spans 15 amino acids. Germline assignment: CDR1 LGHDT and CDR2 YNNKEL (reference sequence). The ends lost 4 bases at V and 7 bases at J; junction bases unmatched: 9. CDR3 DNA: TGTGCCAGCAGCCGATTGACTAGCGGGGTCTTGGAGCAGTACTTC. Translation: CASSRLTSGVLEQYF.

This sequence joins TRBV29-1 and TRBJ1-2; D not certain. V was shortened by 3 bases and J by 8 bases, with 13 bases between the two germline ends. CDR1 SQVTM and CDR2 ANQGSEA come from the germline V gene. The CDR3 has 12 residues. The CDR3 DNA follows: TGCAGCGTTGAGAACGGTTCAACCGGCTACACCTTC. Its protein product is CSVENGSTGYTF.

The chain links TRBV5-1 to TRBJ1-2; D call uncertain. Between the trimmed V and J ends, which lost 0 bases and 4 bases, there was a span of 13 bases. CDR1 SGHRS and CDR2 YFSETQ come from the germline V gene. The CDR3 loop spans 15 amino acids. The CDR3 coding sequence is TGCGCCAGCAGCTTGGAACCTGGGCAGGTCTATGGCTACACCTTC. Residues: CASSLEPGQVYGYTF.